These 27 T cell receptor beta chains were sequenced from one sample in a study of cytomegalovirus exposure and HLA in healthy donors. Both 60 Vbeta primers and 13 Jbeta primers went into the PCR. Here immunoSEQ multiplex PCR was the method, and the copy in TCRdb shows in-frame clones only, minus some. The sample records roughly 200,000 clones, roughly a tenth being singletons. What was sequenced was PBMCs. The receptors derive from a woman between 25 and 40 years old in good health and CMV-seropositive.

This clone was observed a few times. Other DNA sequences within the sample encode an identical CDR3. The V gene is TRBV6-5, the J gene TRBJ2-7; possibly TRBD2 for D (5 bases). The V end was cut by 3 bases, the J end by 2 bases, with 11 bases between. Germline CDR1 and CDR2: MNHEY and SVGAGI. The CDR3 extends over 14 amino acids. As DNA, the CDR3 is TGTGCCAGCAGTTATTACGGAGGTACCTACGAGCAGTACTTC. It encodes CASSYYGGTYEQYF.

This clone was seen a handful of times. This sequence joins TRBV4-1 and TRBJ2-7, with a tentative D call TRBD2 (6 bases). Deletions cut 0 bases from V and 3 bases from J, with 9 bases between. This CDR3 is built from 14 residues. Germline V gene lookup returns CDR1 MGHRA and CDR2 YSYEKL. As DNA, the CDR3 is TGCGCCAGCAGCCAAGAAGGGAGGAGCTACGAGCAGTACTTC. It is translated as CASSQEGRSYEQYF.

The V and J genes are TRBV19 and TRBJ2-1; 8 bases agree with TRBD2. Germline trimming cut 4 bases from V and 7 bases from J; bases unmatched to any gene: 6. The CDR3 length is 14 residues. From germline, CDR1 is LNHDA and CDR2 SQIVND (reference sequence). CDR3 loop: CASSRAGVLNEQFF. The DNA of the CDR3 is TGTGCCAGTAGTAGAGCGGGAGTACTAAATGAGCAGTTCTTC.

The chain joins TRBV14 to TRBJ2-1; TRBD2 matches at 10 bases. The germline V gene encodes CDR1 SGHDN and CDR2 FVKESK. The ends lost 4 bases at V and 5 bases at J; junction bases unmatched: 5. The CDR3 runs 15 residues. The CDR3 nucleotides are TGTGCCAGCAGCCGGTCCCTAGCGGGAGACAATGAGCAGTTCTTC. Protein sequence: CASSRSLAGDNEQFF.

This chain connects TRBV9 to TRBJ2-1, with 7 bases that match TRBD1. Per germline, CDR1 SGDLS and CDR2 YYNGEE. Trimming took 2 bases from V and 7 from J; bases not matched to a gene: 9. This CDR3 has 15 amino acids. CDR3 bases: TGTGCCAGCAGCGTTATGACAGGGTTTATTAATGAGCAGTTCTTC. Protein product: CASSVMTGFINEQFF.

J is TRBJ2-3 and V is TRBV9; TRBD2 aligns across 7 bases. V dropped 0 bases and J dropped 4; count of bases not matched to a gene: 5. CDR3 length equals 15 residues. Germline loops: CDR1 SGDLS, CDR2 YYNGEE. This CDR3 is CASSVAGGGSDTQYF. The DNA for the CDR3 is TGTGCCAGCAGCGTAGCGGGAGGAGGTTCAGATACGCAGTATTTT.

This clone was seen only a few times. The chain uses TRBV7-8 and TRBJ2-3; 10 nucleotides match TRBD2. The junction had 6 bases not matched to a gene; V was cut back by 6 bases and J by 3 bases. The CDR3 sequence is 15 residues long. Germline CDR1 reads SGHVS; CDR2 reads FQNEAQ. Here the CDR3 reads CASSRAGGRTDTQYF. The CDR3 coding sequence is TGTGCCAGCAGTCGAGCGGGAGGGAGGACAGATACGCAGTATTTT.

The chain couples TRBV19 to TRBJ1-2; weak D call: TRBD1 (5 bases). The CDR3 loop spans 14 amino acids. Per the germline V gene, CDR1 is LNHDA and CDR2 is SQIVND (reference sequence). Trimming pared 1 base from V and 4 bases from J, leaving 10 bases between. The chain's CDR3 is CASSIGPGLYGYTF. The CDR3 nucleotides are TGTGCCAGTAGTATAGGGCCAGGGCTCTATGGCTACACCTTC.

The chain carries TRBV7-8 and TRBJ2-7, with D perhaps TRBD2 (6 bases). The V and J ends lost 8 bases and 0 bases respectively, with 20 bases between them. Germline CDR1 reads SGHVS; CDR2 reads FQNEAQ. This CDR3 has 16 amino acids. CDR3: CASQGGVSGASYEQYF. The CDR3 bases are TGTGCCAGCCAAGGTGGCGTTAGCGGAGCCTCCTACGAGCAGTACTTC.

This clone was seen only a few times. J is TRBJ1-1 and V is TRBV4-1; 8 bases match TRBD1. J lost 1 base, V lost 1 base, and 5 bases had no gene match. Germline V gene data show CDR1 as MGHRA and CDR2 as YSYEKL. The CDR3 covers 16 residues. CDR3 loop: CASSQAGTGWNTEAFF. DNA for the CDR3: TGCGCCAGCAGCCAAGCAGGGACAGGCTGGAACACTGAAGCTTTCTTT.

This chain connects TRBV5-4 to TRBJ2-7, with 9 positions matching TRBD1. There are 15 residues in the CDR3. Germline V gene sequence: CDR1 SGHNT, CDR2 YYREEE (reference sequence). V lost 8 bases and J lost 2; bases outside the gene matches: 11. CDR3 in DNA: TGTGCCAGTCGGTCTTACGGGACAGGGACCTACGAGCAGTACTTC. It translates to CASRSYGTGTYEQYF.

This clone was counted only a few times. V is TRBV30 and J is TRBJ2-7; 9 bases fit TRBD1. Germline V CDR1 and CDR2: GTSNPN, SVGIG (reference sequence). The V and J ends lost 2 bases and 2 bases, in that order; junction bases with no gene match: 7. CDR3 length: 15 amino acids. CDR3 sequence reads: CAWSLPGQGTYEQYF. The CDR3 nucleotides are TGTGCCTGGAGTTTGCCGGGACAGGGCACCTACGAGCAGTACTTC.

The chain employs TRBV5-8 and TRBJ2-7, with a tentative D call TRBD2 (6 bases). This CDR3 comprises 17 residues. The ends were cut back, 2 bases at V and 2 bases at J, with 20 bases in the middle. Germline CDR1 SGHTS, CDR2 YDEGEE. Here the CDR3 reads CASSFTLGSTETYEQYF. The CDR3 coding sequence is TGTGCCAGCAGCTTCACGCTCGGGAGTACGGAAACCTACGAGCAGTACTTC.

V usage is TRBV7-2 and J usage is TRBJ2-3; no reliable D call. Germline loops: CDR1 SGHTA, CDR2 FQGNSA. The CDR3 runs to 14 residues. With 5 bases removed from V and 0 bases from J, the gap between germline ends came to 9 bases. CDR3 amino acids: CASSLRSSTDTQYF. Written as DNA, the CDR3 is TGTGCCAGCAGCCTCCGGTCTAGCACAGATACGCAGTATTTT.

This clone came up a few times. The CDR3 sequence is CASSEGKDRDYNEQFF. CDR3 nucleotide sequence: TGTGCCAGCAGTGAAGGGAAGGACAGGGACTACAATGAGCAGTTCTTC. This sequence joins TRBV6-1 and TRBJ2-1; 8 nucleotides align to TRBD1. Germline assignment: CDR1 MNHNS and CDR2 SASEGT. CDR3 size: 16 residues. V lost 1 base and J lost 3; bases outside the gene matches: 5.

This clone appeared a few times. The chain links TRBV13 to TRBJ2-7; 8 bases map to TRBD2. The V and J ends lost 6 bases and 4 bases, in that order; junction bases with no gene match: 11. CDR1 PRHDT and CDR2 FYEKMQ come from the germline V gene (reference sequence). The CDR3 is made up of 15 amino acids. CDR3 protein: CASRSIAASGYEQYF. The CDR3 region has the DNA TGTGCCAGCAGATCTATCGCCGCTAGCGGGTACGAGCAGTACTTC.

This chain links TRBV27 with TRBJ2-7; the D is unclear. The V and J ends lost 6 bases and 6 bases respectively, with 12 bases between them. Germline V lookup: CDR1 MNHEY, CDR2 SMNVEV (reference sequence). This CDR3 has 12 amino acids. CDR3 nucleotide sequence: TGTGCCAGCAGCTTAACCGGTTTCGAGCAGTACTTC. Encoded protein: CASSLTGFEQYF.

V is TRBV6-1 and J is TRBJ2-3, with 11 bases fitting TRBD1. CDR1 and CDR2 (germline): MNHNS, SASEGT. The CDR3 is 15 amino acids. With V trimmed by 7 bases and J by 4 bases, 7 bases remained unmatched. CDR3 loop: CASNPGQGGADTQYF. The CDR3 region has the DNA TGTGCCAGCAATCCGGGACAGGGGGGGGCAGATACGCAGTATTTT.

The chain has TRBV27 and TRBJ2-3, with D tentatively TRBD1 (5 bases). The CDR3 is 16 amino acids. From germline, CDR1 is MNHEY and CDR2 SMNVEV (reference sequence). Trimming cost V 3 bases and J 1 base, with 14 bases left between them. The CDR3 reads CASSLGRPEGTDTQYF. For the CDR3, the DNA is TGTGCCAGCAGTTTGGGGCGGCCCGAAGGCACAGATACGCAGTATTTT.

As to this clone: This sample includes further DNA sequences coding for the same CDR3. The rearrangement links TRBV5-1 to TRBJ1-2; tentatively, D is TRBD1 (5 bases). Per the germline V gene, CDR1 is SGHRS and CDR2 is YFSETQ. The CDR3 extends over 12 amino acids. V dropped 0 bases and J dropped 8 bases, with 8 bases sitting between them. The CDR3 region is CASSLGGDGYTF. The CDR3 bases are TGCGCCAGCAGCTTGGGGGGGGACGGCTACACCTTC.

This sequence joins TRBV6-5 and TRBJ2-1; D may be TRBD1 (6 bases). Germline assignment: CDR1 MNHEY and CDR2 SVGAGI. The CDR3 extends over 14 amino acids. Trimming took off 5 bases at V and 4 bases at J, with 12 bases between the two ends. CDR3 sequence reads: CASSAAQGYNEQFF. CDR3 nucleotides: TGTGCCAGCAGTGCAGCACAGGGTTACAATGAGCAGTTCTTC.

The sample holds a few counts of this clone. CDR3 in amino acids: CASSATSGRNNEQFF. The CDR3 coding sequence is TGTGCCAGCAGCGCGACTAGCGGGAGGAATAATGAGCAGTTCTTC. The chain couples TRBV7-3 to TRBJ2-1, with TRBD2 matching 13 bases. This CDR3 contains 15 residues. With V trimmed by 5 bases and J by 7 bases, 5 bases remained unmatched. Per the germline V gene, CDR1 is SGHTA and CDR2 is FQGTGA.

The V gene is TRBV7-8, the J gene TRBJ2-3, with TRBD2 matching 11 bases. Germline assignment: CDR1 SGHVS and CDR2 FQNEAQ. After removal of 2 bases from V and 5 bases from J, the junction contained 6 bases not matched to a gene. This CDR3 region has 16 residues. CDR3 sequence reads: CASSLSTSGSRDTQYF. CDR3 in DNA: TGTGCCAGCAGCTTATCCACTAGCGGGAGTCGAGATACGCAGTATTTT. The full variable domain, its missing parts supplied by reference TRBV7-8 and TRBJ2-3, is GAGVSQSPRYKVAKRGQDVALRCDPISGHVSLFWYQQALGQGPEFLTYFQNEAQLDKSGLPSDRFFAERPEGSVSTLKIQRTQQEDSAVYLCASSLSTSGSRDTQYFGPGTRLTVL.

Here the CDR3 reads CASSGGQGSYNEQFF. The CDR3 bases are TGCGCCAGCAGCGGGGGACAGGGCTCCTACAATGAGCAGTTCTTC. This chain connects TRBV5-1 to TRBJ2-1, with TRBD1 matching 9 bases. Germline V gene sequence: CDR1 SGHRS, CDR2 YFSETQ. V lost 4 bases, J lost 0 bases, and 2 bases stayed unmatched. This CDR3 is built from 15 residues.

This chain links TRBV5-1 with TRBJ1-1, with D possibly matching TRBD1 (5 bases). V gave up 7 bases and J gave up 7 bases, with 14 bases separating them. The CDR3 spans 12 residues. The germline V gene has CDR1 SGHRS and CDR2 YFSETQ. Written as DNA, the CDR3 is TGCGCCAGCTCCTATCCGACAGATGAAGCTTTCTTT. Encoded protein: CASSYPTDEAFF.

The chain is built from TRBV7-8 and TRBJ2-5; no clear D. V lost 1 base and J 3 bases, leaving 6 bases between the germline ends. Germline V gene lookup returns CDR1 SGHVS and CDR2 FQNEAQ. This CDR3 is 13 amino acids long. The CDR3 region has the DNA TGTGCCAGCAGCTTAGGTACAGAAGAGACCCAGTACTTC. Amino acid sequence: CASSLGTEETQYF.

The chain carries TRBV27 and TRBJ1-4; 8 positions agree with TRBD1. The CDR3 loop spans 16 amino acids. CDR1 and CDR2 (germline): MNHEY, SMNVEV (reference sequence). The junction had 5 bases not matched to a gene; V was cut back by 0 bases and J by 5 bases. In nucleotides, the CDR3 is TGTGCCAGCAGTTTATCTGACAGGGGCAAGAATGAAAAACTGTTTTTT. This codes for CASSLSDRGKNEKLFF.